The next 22 T cell receptor beta chains were all read from a single sample in a study of T cell responses to AZD1222 COVID-19 vaccine. Sequencing used immunoSEQ multiplex PCR; TCRdb keeps in-frame clones, though not all of them. Of approximately 200,000 clones in the sample, approximately 93% were seen once. This material consisted of peripheral blood, taken 28 days after the second AZD1222 dose. The receptors originated from an adult who received the AZD1222 COVID-19 vaccine.

This clone showed up just once. V is TRBV3-1 (or the pseudogene TRBV3-2) and J is TRBJ2-5; 8 bases are shared with TRBD2. CDR3 size: 15 residues. J lost 5 bases, V lost 1 base, and 6 bases had no gene match. In germline, CDR1 is LGHDT, CDR2 YNNKEL (reference sequence). The CDR3 DNA follows: TGTGCCAGCAGCCAAGGGGGACTAGGGCTCGAGACCCAGTACTTC. Protein: CASSQGGLGLETQYF.

On this clone itself: One end of the junction does not line up with germline, which may come from a read error. V usage is TRBV7-9 and J usage is TRBJ1-2, with 9 bases that match TRBD1. CDR3 length: 12 residues. CDR1 and CDR2 from the germline V gene are SEHNR and FQNEAQ (reference sequence). Here the CDR3 reads CASGDRVYGHTF. For the CDR3, the DNA is TGTGCCAGCGGGGACAGGGTCTATGGCCACACCTTC. Looking up the rest from reference TRBV7-9 and TRBJ1-2 gives the full variable domain: DTGVSQNPRHKITKRGQNVTFRCDPISEHNRLYWYRQTLGQGPEFLTYFQNEAQLEKSRLLSDRFSAERPKGSFSTLEIQRTEQGDSAMYLCASGDRVYGHTFGSGTRLTVV.

The rearrangement joins TRBV27 to TRBJ1-1, with a possible D match to TRBD1 (5 bases). V was cut by 8 bases and J by 1 base, with 8 bases left in between. Germline CDR1 MNHEY, CDR2 SMNVEV (reference sequence). This CDR3 has 12 residues. CDR3 loop: CASGGGNTEAFF. The CDR3 DNA reads TGTGCCAGCGGGGGGGGGAACACTGAAGCTTTCTTT.

This clone occurred once. This sequence joins TRBV4-1 and TRBJ2-7; tentatively, D is TRBD1 (6 bases). V lost 0 bases to trimming and J lost 3 bases, with 12 bases between them. Germline V gene lookup returns CDR1 MGHRA and CDR2 YSYEKL. The CDR3 extends over 15 amino acids. The CDR3 here is CASSQDPGRGYEQYF. The CDR3 region has the DNA TGCGCCAGCAGCCAAGATCCAGGCAGGGGCTACGAGCAGTACTTC.

The chain combines TRBV7-3 with TRBJ1-1; no firm D call. Germline values: CDR1 SGHTA, CDR2 FQGTGA. CDR3 length: 13 residues. V lost 4 bases, J lost 4 bases, and 10 bases lay in between. CDR3 nucleotide sequence: TGTGCCAGCAGCTCCCGGAGTTTCACTGAAGCTTTCTTT. Translation gives CASSSRSFTEAFF. Variable domain in full (rest from reference TRBV7-3 and TRBJ1-1): GAGVSQTPSNKVTEKGKYVELRCDPISGHTALYWYRQSLGQGPEFLIYFQGTGAADDSGLPNDRFFAVRPEGSVSTLKIQRTERGDSAVYLCASSSRSFTEAFFGQGTRLTVV.

The V and J genes are TRBV28 and TRBJ2-5; unclear D gene. This CDR3 spans 12 amino acids. The germline CDR1 and CDR2 sequences are MDHEN and SYDVKM. Trimming left V 2 bases short and J 4 bases short, with 5 bases between. The CDR3 bases are TGTGCCAGCAGTTTACCTCGAGAGACCCAGTACTTC. Protein: CASSLPRETQYF.

The chain carries TRBV2 and TRBJ2-7, with 10 bases aligning to TRBD2. The junction had 7 bases not matched to a gene; V was cut back by 6 bases and J by 5 bases. Germline-derived CDR1 and CDR2 are SNHLY and FYNNEI. This CDR3 spans 14 amino acids. This chain's CDR3 is CASRASGGSDEQYF. Written as DNA, the CDR3 is TGTGCCAGCAGGGCTAGCGGGGGTTCTGACGAGCAGTACTTC.

This sequence joins TRBV3-1 (or the pseudogene TRBV3-2) and TRBJ1-1; D not resolved. The CDR3 is made up of 15 amino acids. The germline CDR1 and CDR2 sequences are LGHDT and YNNKEL (reference sequence). V shed 0 bases and J shed 1 base, with 9 bases lying between them. The CDR3 spells CASSQEYRRNTEAFF. CDR3 coding DNA: TGTGCCAGCAGCCAAGAGTACAGACGGAACACTGAAGCTTTCTTT.

The V call is TRBV11-2, the J call TRBJ1-3, with 8 bases aligning to TRBD1. From germline, CDR1 is SGHAT and CDR2 FQNNGV. J lost 4 bases, V lost 4 bases, and 9 bases had no gene match. This CDR3 has 16 residues. CDR3 loop: CASSSRGGTGGNTIYF. CDR3 nucleotides: TGTGCCAGCAGCTCCCGGGGGGGGACAGGCGGAAACACCATATATTTT.

This clone occurred once. The CDR3 nucleotides read TGTGCCAGCAGCATATCCTATAACAATGAGCAGTTCTTC. This encodes CASSISYNNEQFF. The chain links TRBV7-2 to TRBJ2-1; D unresolved. Deletions cut 5 bases from V and 5 bases from J, with 10 bases between. The CDR3 length is 13 residues. Germline values: CDR1 SGHTA, CDR2 FQGNSA.

This clone was detected once. The chain has TRBV28 and TRBJ1-2; D unresolved. The CDR3 is made up of 12 amino acids. The germline V gene has CDR1 MDHEN and CDR2 SYDVKM. The ends were cut back, 2 bases at V and 4 bases at J, with 5 bases in the middle. The CDR3 DNA reads as TGTGCCAGCAGTTTAGCATTCTATGGCTACACCTTC. The encoded protein is CASSLAFYGYTF.

The chain couples TRBV5-4 to TRBJ2-5; 11 bases line up with TRBD1. The CDR3 consists of 15 residues. The V gene end was trimmed by 4 bases and the J gene end by 5 bases; junction bases not matched to a gene: 7. The germline V gene encodes CDR1 SGHNT and CDR2 YYREEE (reference sequence). The CDR3 DNA is TGTGCCAGCAGCAAGGGGGGACAGGGGGAGGAGACCCAGTACTTC. It translates to CASSKGGQGEETQYF. Using reference TRBV5-4 and TRBJ2-5 for the parts outside the CDR3, the full variable domain is ETGVTQSPTHLIKTRGQQVTLRCSSQSGHNTVSWYQQALGQGPQFIFQYYREEENGRGNFPPRFSGLQFPNYSSELNVNALELDDSALYLCASSKGGQGEETQYFGPGTRLLVL.

This rearrangement joins TRBV3-1 (or the pseudogene TRBV3-2) to TRBJ2-7; D gene uncertain. V was pared by 1 base and J by 4 bases, with 11 bases between. The CDR3 length is 14 residues. CDR1 is LGHDT and CDR2 is YNNKEL in the germline V gene (reference sequence). The CDR3 region has the DNA TGTGCCAGCAGCCAAGCGTTGGCCGTATACGAGCAGTACTTC. This sequence encodes CASSQALAVYEQYF.

The V call is TRBV18, the J call TRBJ1-3, with D maybe TRBD1 (5 bases). This CDR3 is built from 18 residues. V was trimmed by 6 bases and J by 2 bases, leaving 23 bases between them. The germline gives CDR1 KGHSH, CDR2 LQKENI. CDR3 DNA: TGTGCCAGCTCGCTCATCGCGACGGGACCATTTGCTGGAAACACCATATATTTT. Amino acids: CASSLIATGPFAGNTIYF.

In regard to this clone: Its ends do not fully match the called genes, so a read error is possible. The genes are TRBV9 and TRBJ1-2; no firm D call. The CDR3 spans 8 residues. Germline CDR1 and CDR2: SGDLS and YYNGEE. The CDR3 DNA sequence: TGTGCCAGCAGCGCCCGTAACTTT. Translated, it gives CASSARNF. The full variable domain, completed using reference TRBV9 and TRBJ1-2, is DSGVTQTPKHLITATGQRVTLRCSPRSGDLSVYWYQQSLDQGLQFLIQYYNGEERAKGNILERFSAQQFPDLHSELNLSSLELGDSALYFCASSARNFGSGTRLTVV.

The chain couples TRBV4-3 to TRBJ1-5; D may be TRBD1 (6 bases). The germline V gene encodes CDR1 LGHNA and CDR2 YSLEER. Trimming pared 0 bases from V and 2 bases from J, leaving 11 bases between. The CDR3 runs to 16 residues. CDR3 sequence (DNA): TGCGCCAGCAGCCAAGATATCAGGGGCGGCAATCAGCCCCAGCATTTT. It codes for CASSQDIRGGNQPQHF.

V gene TRBV7-7 combines with J gene TRBJ1-5; TRBD1 matches 8 bases. CDR1 is SSHAT and CDR2 is FNYEAQ in the germline V gene (reference sequence). With V trimmed by 1 base and J by 2 bases, 4 bases remained unmatched. The CDR3 totals 16 residues. The CDR3 is CASSLVGQDRNQPQHF. The DNA of the CDR3 is TGTGCCAGCAGCTTAGTGGGACAGGATCGCAATCAGCCCCAGCATTTT.

The CDR3 here is CASSPTGGSSGNTIYF. In DNA, the CDR3 is TGTGCCAGCAGCCCAACAGGGGGCTCCTCTGGAAACACCATATATTTT. The chain recombines TRBV5-6 with TRBJ1-3, with 9 bases that match TRBD1. The germline CDR1 and CDR2 sequences are SGHDT and YYEEEE. CDR3 size: 16 residues. With 4 bases clipped from V and 0 bases from J, the junction kept 5 bases outside the gene matches.

The V gene is TRBV2, the J gene TRBJ2-3; D is tentatively TRBD1 or TRBD2 (5 bases each). The CDR3 totals 15 residues. Germline-derived CDR1 and CDR2 are SNHLY and FYNNEI. Trimming removed 6 bases at V and 8 bases at J, with 21 bases between. The CDR3 protein is CASSPGPSTYGTQYF. CDR3 nucleotide sequence: TGTGCCAGCAGCCCGGGACCGAGTACCTATGGTACGCAGTATTTT.

The chain couples TRBV9 to TRBJ1-2; D is uncertain. The CDR3 loop spans 16 amino acids. The ends were cut back, 0 bases at V and 0 bases at J, with 12 bases in the middle. The germline V gene has CDR1 SGDLS and CDR2 YYNGEE. CDR3 in amino acids: CASSVASADPNYGYTF. CDR3 DNA sequence: TGTGCCAGCAGCGTAGCCTCCGCGGACCCTAACTATGGCTACACCTTC. The full variable domain, its missing parts supplied by reference TRBV9 and TRBJ1-2, is DSGVTQTPKHLITATGQRVTLRCSPRSGDLSVYWYQQSLDQGLQFLIQYYNGEERAKGNILERFSAQQFPDLHSELNLSSLELGDSALYFCASSVASADPNYGYTFGSGTRLTVV.

The V gene is TRBV6-5, the J gene TRBJ2-7, with a weak D call TRBD2 (6 bases). This CDR3 spans 15 amino acids. CDR1 MNHEY and CDR2 SVGAGI come from the germline V gene. Trimming took off 2 bases at V and 2 bases at J, with 13 bases between the two ends. Here the CDR3 reads CASSYRRDLPYEQYF. As DNA, the CDR3 is TGTGCCAGCAGTTACCGCCGGGACTTGCCCTACGAGCAGTACTTC.

V gene TRBV29-1 combines with J gene TRBJ2-3, with 7 bases identical to TRBD1. The CDR3 has 13 amino acids. Germline V CDR1 and CDR2: SQVTM, ANQGSEA. V dropped 8 bases and J dropped 3; count of bases not matched to a gene: 8. CDR3 protein: CSSDRAATDTQYF. The CDR3 coding sequence is TGCAGCTCCGACAGGGCGGCAACAGATACGCAGTATTTT.